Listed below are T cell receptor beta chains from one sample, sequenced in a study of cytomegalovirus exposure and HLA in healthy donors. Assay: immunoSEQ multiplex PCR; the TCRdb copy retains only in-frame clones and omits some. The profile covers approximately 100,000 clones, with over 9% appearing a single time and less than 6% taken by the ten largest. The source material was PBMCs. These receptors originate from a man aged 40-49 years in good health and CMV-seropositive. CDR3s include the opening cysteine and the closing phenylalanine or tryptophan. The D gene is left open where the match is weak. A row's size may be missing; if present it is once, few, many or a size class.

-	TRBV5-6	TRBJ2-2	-	CASSPGTWAGELFF	TGTGCCAGCAGCCCGGGGACTTGGGCCGGGGAGCTGTTTTTT
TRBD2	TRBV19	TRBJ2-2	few	CASRPPMGGTANTGELFF	TGTGCCAGTAGACCCCCGATGGGGGGGACGGCGAACACCGGGGAGCTGTTTTTT
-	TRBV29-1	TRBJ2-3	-	CSVRRLGETVTQYF	TGCAGCGTGCGAAGGTTGGGAGAAACTGTTACGCAGTATTTT
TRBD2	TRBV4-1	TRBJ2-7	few	CASSQAGAGLAGFEQYF	TGCGCCAGCAGCCAAGCAGGTGCGGGACTAGCGGGATTCGAGCAGTACTTC
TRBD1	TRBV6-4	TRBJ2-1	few	CASSESSTGGHNEQFF	TGTGCCAGCAGTGAGTCTTCGACAGGGGGCCACAATGAGCAGTTCTTC
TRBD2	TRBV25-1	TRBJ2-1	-	CASSNHPLAPETYNEQFF	TGTGCCAGCAGTAACCACCCACTAGCGCCCGAGACCTACAATGAGCAGTTCTTC
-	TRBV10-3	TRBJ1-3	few	CAIRPNTAPGNTIYF	TGTGCCATCAGACCTAACACAGCCCCTGGAAACACCATATATTTT
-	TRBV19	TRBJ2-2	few	CASSIYGGGSGGELFF	TGTGCCAGTAGTATATACGGGGGCGGGAGCGGCGGGGAGCTGTTTTTT
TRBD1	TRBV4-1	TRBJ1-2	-	CASSLPSTGAGYGYTF	TGCGCCAGCAGCCTGCCCTCGACAGGGGCCGGCTATGGCTACACCTTC
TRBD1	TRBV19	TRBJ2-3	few	CASSIRGDTQYF	TGTGCCAGTAGTATCAGGGGGGATACGCAGTATTTT
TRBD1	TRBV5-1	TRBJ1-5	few	CASSTDRDRVDQPQHF	TGCGCCAGCAGCACCGACCGGGACAGGGTTGATCAGCCCCAGCATTTT
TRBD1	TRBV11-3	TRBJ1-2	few	CASSWTGGANYGYTF	TGTGCCAGCAGCTGGACAGGGGGCGCTAACTATGGCTACACCTTC
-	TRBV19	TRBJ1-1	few	CASSTQGRGTEAFF	TGTGCCAGTAGTACACAGGGACGGGGCACTGAAGCTTTCTTT
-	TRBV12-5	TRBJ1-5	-	CASGLPPGVGGNQPQHF	TGTGCTAGTGGTTTACCCCCGGGGGTCGGTGGCAATCAGCCCCAGCATTTT
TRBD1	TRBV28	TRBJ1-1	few	CASSLQTGGWNTEAFF	TGTGCCAGCAGTTTACAGACAGGGGGCTGGAACACTGAAGCTTTCTTT
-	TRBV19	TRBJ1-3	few	CASSAIRGPGNTIYF	TGTGCCAGTAGTGCGATACGTGGGCCTGGAAACACCATATATTTT
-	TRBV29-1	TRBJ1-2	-	CSVEDRVAGYTF	TGCAGCGTTGAAGACAGGGTGGCAGGCTACACCTTC
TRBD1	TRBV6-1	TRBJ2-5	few	CASRTGYETQYF	TGTGCCAGCAGGACAGGGTATGAGACCCAGTACTTC
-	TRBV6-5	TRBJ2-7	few	CASSYQFSSYEQYF	TGTGCCAGCAGTTACCAGTTCAGCTCCTACGAGCAGTACTTC
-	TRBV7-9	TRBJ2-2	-	CASSLARTGELFF	TGTGCCAGCAGCCTAGCTCGGACCGGGGAGCTGTTTTTT
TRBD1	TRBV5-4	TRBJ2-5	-	CASSLTGAQETQYF	TGTGCCAGCAGCTTGACAGGGGCTCAGGAGACCCAGTACTTC
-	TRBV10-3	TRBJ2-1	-	CAIMGGNEQFF	TGTGCCATCATGGGGGGTAATGAGCAGTTCTTC
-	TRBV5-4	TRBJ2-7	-	CASSGQNYEQYF	TGTGCCAGCAGCGGACAGAACTACGAGCAGTACTTC
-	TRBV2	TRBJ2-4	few	CASSEASLEGIQYF	TGTGCCAGCAGTGAAGCTAGTCTGGAGGGCATTCAGTACTTC
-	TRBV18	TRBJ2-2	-	CASSPPSITGELFF	TGTGCCAGCTCACCACCTAGTATCACCGGGGAGCTGTTTTTT
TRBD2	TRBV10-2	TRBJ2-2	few	CASSDRLAGGPTGELFF	TGCGCCAGCAGTGACAGACTAGCGGGAGGACCCACCGGGGAGCTGTTTTTT
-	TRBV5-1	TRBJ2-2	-	CASSHLSDTGELFF	TGCGCCAGCAGTCACTTATCGGACACCGGGGAGCTGTTTTTT
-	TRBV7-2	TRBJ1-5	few	CASSLDRNQPQHF	TGTGCCAGCAGCTTAGACAGGAACCAGCCCCAGCATTTT
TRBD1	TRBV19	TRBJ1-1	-	CASSVLDRGRGTEAFF	TGTGCCAGTAGCGTCTTGGACAGGGGGCGCGGCACTGAAGCTTTCTTT
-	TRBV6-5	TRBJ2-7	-	CATRVPGVATYEQYF	TGTGCCACCAGGGTCCCGGGGGTGGCCACCTACGAGCAGTACTTC
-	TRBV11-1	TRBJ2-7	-	CASSHQPEIRYSYEQYF	TGTGCCAGCAGCCATCAACCGGAGATTCGTTACTCCTACGAGCAGTACTTC
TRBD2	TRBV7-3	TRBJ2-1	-	CASSSPGTRSNEQFF	TGTGCCAGCAGTTCCCCCGGGACTAGAAGCAATGAGCAGTTCTTC
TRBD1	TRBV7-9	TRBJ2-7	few	CASRRTGDVDEQYF	TGTGCCAGCAGACGGACAGGGGATGTGGACGAGCAGTACTTC
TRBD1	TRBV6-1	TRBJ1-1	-	CASSQQGMNTEAFF	TGTGCCAGCAGCCAACAGGGGATGAACACTGAAGCTTTCTTT
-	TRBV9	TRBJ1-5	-	CASSPSPGNGQPQHF	TGTGCCAGCAGCCCCTCACCAGGAAACGGTCAGCCCCAGCATTTT
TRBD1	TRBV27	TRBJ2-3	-	CASSLYWDSSTDTQYF	TGTGCCAGCAGTTTATACTGGGACAGTAGCACAGATACGCAGTATTTT
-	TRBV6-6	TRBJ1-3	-	CATLTGSSGNTIYF	TGTGCCACCTTGACAGGTAGCTCTGGAAACACCATATATTTT
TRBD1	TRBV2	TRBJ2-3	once	CASSDPGQGGGYTQYF	TGTGCCAGCAGTGATCCGGGACAGGGGGGCGGATATACGCAGTATTTT
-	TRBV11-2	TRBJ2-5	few	CASSLDLESRATQYF	TGTGCCAGCAGCTTAGACTTGGAGTCCAGGGCGACCCAGTACTTC
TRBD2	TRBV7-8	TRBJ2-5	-	CASSLGTSGPKETQYF	TGTGCCAGCAGCCTAGGGACTAGCGGGCCGAAAGAGACCCAGTACTTC
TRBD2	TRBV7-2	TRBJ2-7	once	CASSLNSGRVYEQYF	TGTGCCAGCAGCTTAAATAGCGGGAGGGTCTACGAGCAGTACTTC
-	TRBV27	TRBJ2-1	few	CASSHGVSYNEQFF	TGTGCCAGCAGTCACGGAGTCTCCTACAATGAGCAGTTCTTC
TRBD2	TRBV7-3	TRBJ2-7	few	CASSLTASGSYEQYF	TGTGCCAGCAGCTTAACGGCTAGCGGGTCCTACGAGCAGTACTTC